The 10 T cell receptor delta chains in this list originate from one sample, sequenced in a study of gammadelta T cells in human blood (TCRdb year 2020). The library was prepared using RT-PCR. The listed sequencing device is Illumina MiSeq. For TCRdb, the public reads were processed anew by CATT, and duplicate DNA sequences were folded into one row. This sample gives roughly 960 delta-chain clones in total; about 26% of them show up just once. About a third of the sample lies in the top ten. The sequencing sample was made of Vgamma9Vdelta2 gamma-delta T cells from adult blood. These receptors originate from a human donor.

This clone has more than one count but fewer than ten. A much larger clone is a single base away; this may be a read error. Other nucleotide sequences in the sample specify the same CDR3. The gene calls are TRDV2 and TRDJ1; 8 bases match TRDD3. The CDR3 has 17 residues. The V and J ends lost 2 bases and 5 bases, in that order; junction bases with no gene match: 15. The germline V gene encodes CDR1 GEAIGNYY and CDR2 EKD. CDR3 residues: CACDIAGGKKYADKLIF. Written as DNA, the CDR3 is TGTGCCTGTGACATTGCTGGGGGAAAGAAGTATGCAGATAAACTCATCTTT.

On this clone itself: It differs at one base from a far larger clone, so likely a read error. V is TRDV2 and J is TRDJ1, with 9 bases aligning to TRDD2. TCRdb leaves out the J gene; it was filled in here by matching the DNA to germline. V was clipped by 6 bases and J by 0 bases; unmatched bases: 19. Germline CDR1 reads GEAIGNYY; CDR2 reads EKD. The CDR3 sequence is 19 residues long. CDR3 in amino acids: CACNSLPTVNGGYTDKLIF. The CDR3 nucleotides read TGTGCCTGTAACAGCCTTCCTACGGTCAATGGGGGGTACACCGATAAACTCATCTTT.

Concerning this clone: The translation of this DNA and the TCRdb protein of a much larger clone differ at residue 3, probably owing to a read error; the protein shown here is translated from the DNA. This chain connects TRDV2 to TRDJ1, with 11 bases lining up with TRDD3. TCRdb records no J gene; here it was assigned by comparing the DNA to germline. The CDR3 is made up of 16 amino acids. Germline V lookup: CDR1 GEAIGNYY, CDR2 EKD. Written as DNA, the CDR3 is TGTGCCCGTGACCTACTGGGGGATATTGTTGACGATAAACTCATCTTT. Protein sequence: CARDLLGDIVDDKLIF.

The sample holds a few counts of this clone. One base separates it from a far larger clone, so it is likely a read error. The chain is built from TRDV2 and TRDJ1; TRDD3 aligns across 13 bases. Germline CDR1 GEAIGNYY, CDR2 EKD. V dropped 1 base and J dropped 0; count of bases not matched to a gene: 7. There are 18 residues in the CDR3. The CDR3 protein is CACDTVTGGYVDTDKLIF. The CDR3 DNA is TGTGCCTGTGACACAGTTACTGGGGGATACGTGGACACCGATAAACTCATCTTT.

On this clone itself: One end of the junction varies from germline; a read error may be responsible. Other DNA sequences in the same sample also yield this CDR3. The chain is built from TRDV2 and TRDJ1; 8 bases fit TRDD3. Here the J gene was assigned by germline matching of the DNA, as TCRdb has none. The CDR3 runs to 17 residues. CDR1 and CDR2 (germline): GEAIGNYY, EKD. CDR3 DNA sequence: TGTGCCTGTGACACTTTATCTGGGGGAGAGTACACTGATAAACTCATCTTT. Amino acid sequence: CACDTLSGGEYTDKLIF.

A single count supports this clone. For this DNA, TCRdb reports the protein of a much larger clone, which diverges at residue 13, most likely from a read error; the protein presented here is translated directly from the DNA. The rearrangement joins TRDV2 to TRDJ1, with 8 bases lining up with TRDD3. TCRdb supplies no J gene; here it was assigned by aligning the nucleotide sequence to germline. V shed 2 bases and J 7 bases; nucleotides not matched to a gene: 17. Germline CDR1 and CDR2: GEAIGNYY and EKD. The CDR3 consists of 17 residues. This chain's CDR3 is CACDIAGGKKYAGKLIF. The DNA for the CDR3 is TGTGCCTGTGACATTGCTGGGGGAAAGAAGTATGCCGGTAAACTCATCTTT.

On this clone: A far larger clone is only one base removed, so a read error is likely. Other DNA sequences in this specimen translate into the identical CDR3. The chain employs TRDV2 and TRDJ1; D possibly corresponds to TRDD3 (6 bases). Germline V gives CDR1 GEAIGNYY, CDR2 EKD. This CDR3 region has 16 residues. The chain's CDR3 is CACDTVGGTYTDKLIF. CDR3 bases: TGTGCCTGTGACACCGTAGGGGGGACCTACACCGATAAGCTCATCTTT.

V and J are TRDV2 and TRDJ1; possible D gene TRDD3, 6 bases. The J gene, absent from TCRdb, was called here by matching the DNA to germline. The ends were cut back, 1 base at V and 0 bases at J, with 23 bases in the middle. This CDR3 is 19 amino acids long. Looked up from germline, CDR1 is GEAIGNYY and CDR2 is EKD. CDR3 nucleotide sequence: TGTGCCTGTGACACGGTACTGGGCCCGGGCGGGGAGTACACCGATAAACTCATCTTT. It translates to CACDTVLGPGGEYTDKLIF.

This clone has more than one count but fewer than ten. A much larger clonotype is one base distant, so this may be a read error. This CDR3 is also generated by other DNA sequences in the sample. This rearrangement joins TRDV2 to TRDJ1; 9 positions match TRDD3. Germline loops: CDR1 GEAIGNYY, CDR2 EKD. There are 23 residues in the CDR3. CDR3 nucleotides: TGTGCCTGTGACGGAGTACGATTTGCTGGGGGATCTGAGGTTTACATTAACACAGATAAACTCATCTTT. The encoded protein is CACDGVRFAGGSEVYINTDKLIF.

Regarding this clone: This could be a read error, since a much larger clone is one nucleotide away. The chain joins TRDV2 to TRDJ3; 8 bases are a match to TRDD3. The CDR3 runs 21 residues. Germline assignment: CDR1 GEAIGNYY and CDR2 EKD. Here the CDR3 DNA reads TGTGCCTGTGACACCGTACTGGGGGCCCCAGACCTCTCCGGGGACACCCGACAGATGTTTTTC. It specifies CACDTVLGAPDLSGDTRQMFF.